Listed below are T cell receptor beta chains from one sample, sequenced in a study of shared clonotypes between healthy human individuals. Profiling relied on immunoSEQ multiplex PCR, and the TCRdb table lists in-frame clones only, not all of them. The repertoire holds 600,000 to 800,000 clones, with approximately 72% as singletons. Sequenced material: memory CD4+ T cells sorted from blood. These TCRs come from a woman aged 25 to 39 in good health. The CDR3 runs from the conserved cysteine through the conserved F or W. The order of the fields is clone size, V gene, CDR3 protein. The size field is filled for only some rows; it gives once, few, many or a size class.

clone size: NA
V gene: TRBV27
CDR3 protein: CASSLSWGVRSYEQYF

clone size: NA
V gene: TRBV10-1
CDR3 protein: CASSESSGPKNIQYF

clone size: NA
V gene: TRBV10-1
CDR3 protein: CASSSGTGNQPQHF

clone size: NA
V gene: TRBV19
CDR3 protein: CASSIVGQGGGQAFF

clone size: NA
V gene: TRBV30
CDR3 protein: CAWRPGRDTDTQYF

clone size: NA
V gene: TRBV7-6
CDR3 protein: CASSLAGQGRPYTEAFF

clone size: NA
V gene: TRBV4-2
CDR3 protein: CASSRGTSGSYEQYF

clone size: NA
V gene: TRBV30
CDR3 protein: CAWSWRVEQYF

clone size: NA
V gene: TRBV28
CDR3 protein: CASSLIRTSGSRETQYF

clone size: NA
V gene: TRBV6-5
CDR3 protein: CASSKRTGQDTQYF

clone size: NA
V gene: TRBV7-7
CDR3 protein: CASSLVPSGRASGELFF

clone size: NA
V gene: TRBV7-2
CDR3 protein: CASSLVGLASEQYF

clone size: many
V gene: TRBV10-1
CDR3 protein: CASQRLANTGELFF

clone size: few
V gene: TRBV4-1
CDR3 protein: CASSPQGGAGVMIYEQYF

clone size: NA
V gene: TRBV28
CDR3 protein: CASTPSGSLNYEQYF

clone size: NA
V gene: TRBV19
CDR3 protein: CASTSGTSGKNEQYF

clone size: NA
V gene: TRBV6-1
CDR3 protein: CASGGLVNTGELFF

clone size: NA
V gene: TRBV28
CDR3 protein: CASSLPAGGPNEQYF

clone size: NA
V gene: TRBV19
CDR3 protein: CASSTGTSGSDEQYF

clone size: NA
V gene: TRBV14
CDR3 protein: CASSQEYRIYNEQFF

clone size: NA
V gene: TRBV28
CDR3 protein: CASTREGSYEQYF

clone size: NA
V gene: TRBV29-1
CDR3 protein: CSVRGLAGGAADTQYF

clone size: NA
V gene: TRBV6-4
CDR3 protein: CASSDRRPGELFF

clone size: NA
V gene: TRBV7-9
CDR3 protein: CASTPHGLGAEQYF

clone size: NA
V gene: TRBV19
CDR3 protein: CASQRGTGANVLTF

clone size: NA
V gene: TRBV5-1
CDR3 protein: CASSRLAGEGPDTQYF

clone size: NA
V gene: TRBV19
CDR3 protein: CASSGAIDTGELFF

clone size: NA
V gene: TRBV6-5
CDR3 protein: CASHLSGKSYEQYF

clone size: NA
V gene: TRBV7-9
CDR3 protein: CASSLSRVYNEQFF

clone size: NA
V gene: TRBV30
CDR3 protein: CAWKVGVVTEAFF

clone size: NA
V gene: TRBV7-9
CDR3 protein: CASSRGQGTNEKLFF

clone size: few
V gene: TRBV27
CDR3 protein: CASSLRQGIAQYF

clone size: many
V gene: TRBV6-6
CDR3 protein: CASRPSGRGGDTQYF

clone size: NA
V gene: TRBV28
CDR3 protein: CARSPTGHLYEQYF

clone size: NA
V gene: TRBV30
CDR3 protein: CAWKSGAYYNEQFF

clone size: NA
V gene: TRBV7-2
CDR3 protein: CASSSYLDSYEQYF

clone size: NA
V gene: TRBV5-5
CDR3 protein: CASSFYGAEQYF

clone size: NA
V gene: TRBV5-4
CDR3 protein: CASSSSYRGSYGYTF

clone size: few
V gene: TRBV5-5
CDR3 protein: CASSARSGVDTGELFF

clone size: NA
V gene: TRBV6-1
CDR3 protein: CASLGTGIPFYEQYF

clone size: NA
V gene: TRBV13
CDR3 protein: CASSLAPQVAGVVGELFF

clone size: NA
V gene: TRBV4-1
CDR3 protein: CASSQSLVLSYEQYF

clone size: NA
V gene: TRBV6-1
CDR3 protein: CASNHDPVSEQFF

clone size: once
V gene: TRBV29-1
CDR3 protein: CSVEASGRAGQYF

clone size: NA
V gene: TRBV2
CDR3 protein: CASSDTGVGETQYF

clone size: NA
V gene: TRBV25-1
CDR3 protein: CASSEWDRGNTEAFF

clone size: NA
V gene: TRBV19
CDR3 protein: CASSLRPTRTNTGELFF

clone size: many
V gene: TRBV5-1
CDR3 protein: CASSLVASGSPQETQYF

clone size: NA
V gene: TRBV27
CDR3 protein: CASSLSPSWYTGELFF

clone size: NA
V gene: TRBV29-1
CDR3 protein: CSVATDGRRAKNIQYF

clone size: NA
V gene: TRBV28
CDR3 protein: CASSLLRLAGHMETQYF